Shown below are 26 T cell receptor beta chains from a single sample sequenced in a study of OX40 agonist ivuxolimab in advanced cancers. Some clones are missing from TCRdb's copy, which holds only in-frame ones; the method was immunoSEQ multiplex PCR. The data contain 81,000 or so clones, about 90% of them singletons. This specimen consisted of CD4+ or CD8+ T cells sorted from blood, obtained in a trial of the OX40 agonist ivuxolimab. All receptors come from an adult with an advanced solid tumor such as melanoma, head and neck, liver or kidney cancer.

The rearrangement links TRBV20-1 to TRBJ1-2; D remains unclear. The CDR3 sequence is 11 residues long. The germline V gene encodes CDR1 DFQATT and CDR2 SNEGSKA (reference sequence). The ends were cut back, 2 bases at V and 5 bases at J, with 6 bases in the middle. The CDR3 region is CSARHLYGYTF. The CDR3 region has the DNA TGCAGTGCTAGACATCTATATGGCTACACCTTC.

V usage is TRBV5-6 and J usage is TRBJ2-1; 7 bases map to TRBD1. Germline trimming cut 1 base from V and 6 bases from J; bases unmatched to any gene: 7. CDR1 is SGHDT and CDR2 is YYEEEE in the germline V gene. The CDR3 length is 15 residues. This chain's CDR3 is CASSLLIAGGNEQFF. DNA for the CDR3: TGTGCCAGCAGCTTGCTAATAGCAGGGGGCAATGAGCAGTTCTTC.

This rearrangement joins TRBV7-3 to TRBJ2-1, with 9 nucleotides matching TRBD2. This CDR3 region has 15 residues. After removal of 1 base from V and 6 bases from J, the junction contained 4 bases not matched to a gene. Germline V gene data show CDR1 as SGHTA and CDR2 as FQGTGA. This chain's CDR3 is CASSLSGGAGNEQFF. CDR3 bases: TGTGCCAGCAGCTTAAGCGGGGGGGCCGGCAATGAGCAGTTCTTC.

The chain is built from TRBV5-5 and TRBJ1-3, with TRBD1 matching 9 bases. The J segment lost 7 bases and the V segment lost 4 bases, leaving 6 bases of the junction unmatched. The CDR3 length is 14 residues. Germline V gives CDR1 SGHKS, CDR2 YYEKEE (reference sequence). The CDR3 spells CASSRGQGRNTIYF. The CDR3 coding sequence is TGTGCCAGCAGCAGGGGACAGGGAAGGAACACCATATATTTT.

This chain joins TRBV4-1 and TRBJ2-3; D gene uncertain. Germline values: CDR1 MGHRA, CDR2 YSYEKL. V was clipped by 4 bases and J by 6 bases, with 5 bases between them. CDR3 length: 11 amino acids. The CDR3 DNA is TGCGCCAGCAGCCTCAGTGATACGCAGTATTTT. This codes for CASSLSDTQYF.

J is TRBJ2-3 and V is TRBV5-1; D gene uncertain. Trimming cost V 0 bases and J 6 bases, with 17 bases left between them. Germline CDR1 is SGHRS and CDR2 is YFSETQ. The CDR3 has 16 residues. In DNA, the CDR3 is TGCGCCAGCAGCTTGGGCTTAACTGGTGATTTGGATACGCAGTATTTT. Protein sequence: CASSLGLTGDLDTQYF. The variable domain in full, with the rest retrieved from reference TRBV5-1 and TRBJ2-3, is KAGVTQTPRYLIKTRGQQVTLSCSPISGHRSVSWYQQTPGQGLQFLFEYFSETQRNKGNFPGRFSGRQFSNSRSEMNVSTLELGDSALYLCASSLGLTGDLDTQYFGPGTRLTVL.

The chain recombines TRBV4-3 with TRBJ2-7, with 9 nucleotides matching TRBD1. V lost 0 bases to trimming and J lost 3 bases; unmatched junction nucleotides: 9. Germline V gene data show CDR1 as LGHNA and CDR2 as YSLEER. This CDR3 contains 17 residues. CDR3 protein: CASSQDWEGQGGYEQYF. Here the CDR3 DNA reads TGCGCCAGCAGCCAAGATTGGGAGGGACAGGGAGGCTACGAGCAGTACTTC.

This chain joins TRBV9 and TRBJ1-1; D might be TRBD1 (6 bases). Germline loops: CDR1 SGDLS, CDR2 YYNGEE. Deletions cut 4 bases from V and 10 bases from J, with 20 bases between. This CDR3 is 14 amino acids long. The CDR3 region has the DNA TGTGCCAGCAGCCCCCGCGCTCGACAGGCGCGAGCTTTCTTT. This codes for CASSPRARQARAFF.

Here the CDR3 reads CAWKPKRPGTVLTDTQYF. In nucleotides, the CDR3 is TGTGCCTGGAAACCTAAGCGACCCGGGACAGTTTTGACTGATACGCAGTATTTT. The rearrangement joins TRBV30 to TRBJ2-3; 7 bases map to TRBD1. The germline V gene encodes CDR1 GTSNPN and CDR2 SVGIG (reference sequence). The ends lost 4 bases at V and 6 bases at J; junction bases unmatched: 22. The CDR3 runs 18 residues.

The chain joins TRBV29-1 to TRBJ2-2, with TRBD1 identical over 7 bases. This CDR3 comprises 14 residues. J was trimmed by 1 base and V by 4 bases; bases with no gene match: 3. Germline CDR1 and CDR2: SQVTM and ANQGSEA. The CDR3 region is CSVARQGNTGELFF. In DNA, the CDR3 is TGCAGCGTTGCTCGACAGGGGAACACCGGGGAGCTGTTTTTT.

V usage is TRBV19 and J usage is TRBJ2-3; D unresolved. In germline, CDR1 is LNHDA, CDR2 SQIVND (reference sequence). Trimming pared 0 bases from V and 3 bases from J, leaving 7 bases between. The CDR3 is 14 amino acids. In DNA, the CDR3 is TGTGCCAGTAGTATAGATTTGGGGACAGATACGCAGTATTTT. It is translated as CASSIDLGTDTQYF. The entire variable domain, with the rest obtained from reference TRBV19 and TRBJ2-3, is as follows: DGGITQSPKYLFRKEGQNVTLSCEQNLNHDAMYWYRQDPGQGLRLIYYSQIVNDFQKGDIAEGYSVSREKKESFPLTVTSAQKNPTAFYLCASSIDLGTDTQYFGPGTRLTVL.

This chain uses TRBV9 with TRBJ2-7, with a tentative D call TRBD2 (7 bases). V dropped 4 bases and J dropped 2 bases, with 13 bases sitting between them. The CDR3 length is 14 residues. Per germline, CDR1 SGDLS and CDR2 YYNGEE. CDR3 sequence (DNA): TGTGCCAGCAGCCCGGGGGGCCCCGCCTACGAGCAGTACTTC. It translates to CASSPGGPAYEQYF.

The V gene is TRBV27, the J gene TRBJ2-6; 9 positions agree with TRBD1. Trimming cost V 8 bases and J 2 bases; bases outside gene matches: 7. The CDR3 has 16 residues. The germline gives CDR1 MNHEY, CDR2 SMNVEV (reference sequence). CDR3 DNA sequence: TGTGCCAGCGGCGGACAGGGGCTCCCTGGGGCCAACGTCCTGACTTTC. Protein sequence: CASGGQGLPGANVLTF.

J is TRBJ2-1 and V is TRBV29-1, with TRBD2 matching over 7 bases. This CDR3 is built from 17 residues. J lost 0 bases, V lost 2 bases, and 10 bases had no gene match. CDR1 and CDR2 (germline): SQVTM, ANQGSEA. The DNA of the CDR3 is TGCAGCGTTGAACCTTCCCCTAGCGGAGACTCCTACAATGAGCAGTTCTTC. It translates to CSVEPSPSGDSYNEQFF.

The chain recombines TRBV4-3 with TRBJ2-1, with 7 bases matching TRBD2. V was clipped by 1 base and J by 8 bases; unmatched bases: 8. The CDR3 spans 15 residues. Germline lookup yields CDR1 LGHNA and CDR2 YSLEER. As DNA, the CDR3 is TGCGCCAGCAGCCAAGGTGGGGAGGGGCCCTATGAGCAGTTCTTC. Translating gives CASSQGGEGPYEQFF.

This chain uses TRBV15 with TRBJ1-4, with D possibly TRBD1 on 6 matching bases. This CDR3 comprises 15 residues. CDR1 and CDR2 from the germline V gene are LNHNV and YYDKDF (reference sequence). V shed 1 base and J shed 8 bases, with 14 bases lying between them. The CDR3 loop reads CATSRASGAKEKLFF. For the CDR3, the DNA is TGTGCCACCAGCAGAGCTTCGGGGGCCAAGGAAAAACTGTTTTTT.

CDR3 amino acids: CASSPYRDTNTGELFF. CDR3 nucleotides: TGTGCCAGCAGTCCCTATAGGGACACGAACACCGGGGAGCTGTTTTTT. The V call is TRBV6-6, the J call TRBJ2-2; D possibly corresponds to TRBD1 (6 bases). V gave up 5 bases and J gave up 0 bases, with 13 bases separating them. The germline gives CDR1 MNHNY, CDR2 SVGAGI (reference sequence). The CDR3 spans 16 residues.

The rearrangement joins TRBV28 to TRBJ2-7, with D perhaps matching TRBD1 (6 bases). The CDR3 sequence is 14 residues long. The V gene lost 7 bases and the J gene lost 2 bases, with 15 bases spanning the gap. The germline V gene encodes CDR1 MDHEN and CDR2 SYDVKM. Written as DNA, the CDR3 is TGTGCCAGCACCTTAGGACAGTATACCTACGAGCAGTACTTC. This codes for CASTLGQYTYEQYF.

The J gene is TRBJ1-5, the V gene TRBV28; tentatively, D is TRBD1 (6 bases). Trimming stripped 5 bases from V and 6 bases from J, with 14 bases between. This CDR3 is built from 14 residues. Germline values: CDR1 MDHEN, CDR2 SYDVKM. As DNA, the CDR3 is TGTGCCAGCAGTCTGCAGGGGTTCAGTCAGCCCCAGCATTTT. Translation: CASSLQGFSQPQHF.

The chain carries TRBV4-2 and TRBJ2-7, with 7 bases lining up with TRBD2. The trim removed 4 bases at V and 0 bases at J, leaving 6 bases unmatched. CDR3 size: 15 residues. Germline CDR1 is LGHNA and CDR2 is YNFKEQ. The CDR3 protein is CASSPEAGSSYEQYF. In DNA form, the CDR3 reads TGTGCCAGCAGCCCAGAAGCGGGGAGCTCCTACGAGCAGTACTTC.

The CDR3 spells CASSDRVGNEKLFF. CDR3 nucleotide sequence: TGTGCCAGCAGCGACAGGGTCGGTAATGAAAAACTGTTTTTT. The rearrangement uses TRBV6-1 and TRBJ1-4, with 7 nucleotides matching TRBD1. V shed 6 bases, J shed 4 bases, and the junction held 5 bases outside the gene matches. CDR1 and CDR2 from the germline V gene are MNHNS and SASEGT. There are 14 residues in the CDR3.

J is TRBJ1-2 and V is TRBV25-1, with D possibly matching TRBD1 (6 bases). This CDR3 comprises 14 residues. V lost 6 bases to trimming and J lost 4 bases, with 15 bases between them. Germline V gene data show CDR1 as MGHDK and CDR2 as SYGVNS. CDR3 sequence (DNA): TGTGCCAGCAGGGACACAGGGCCCGGCTATGGCTACACCTTC. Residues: CASRDTGPGYGYTF.

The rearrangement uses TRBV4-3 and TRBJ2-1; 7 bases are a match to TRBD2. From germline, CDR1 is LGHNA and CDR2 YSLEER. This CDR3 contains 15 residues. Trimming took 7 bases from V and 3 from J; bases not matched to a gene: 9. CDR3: CASNQGGESYNEQFF. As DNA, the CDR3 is TGCGCCAGCAATCAGGGAGGGGAAAGCTACAATGAGCAGTTCTTC.

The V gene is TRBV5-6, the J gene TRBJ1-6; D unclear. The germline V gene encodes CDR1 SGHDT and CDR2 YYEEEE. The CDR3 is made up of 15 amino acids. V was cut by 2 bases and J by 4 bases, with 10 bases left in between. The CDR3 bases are TGTGCCAGCAGCTTTCTCACAGATTATAATTCACCCCTCCACTTT. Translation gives CASSFLTDYNSPLHF. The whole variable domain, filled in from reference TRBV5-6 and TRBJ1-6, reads DAGVTQSPTHLIKTRGQQVTLRCSPKSGHDTVSWYQQALGQGPQFIFQYYEEEERQRGNFPDRFSGHQFPNYSSELNVNALLLGDSALYLCASSFLTDYNSPLHFGNGTRLTVT.

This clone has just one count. Written as DNA, the CDR3 is TGTGCCAGTAGCCCCTACCTTGGCAACACCGGGGAGCTGTTTTTT. Protein product: CASSPYLGNTGELFF. J is TRBJ2-2 and V is TRBV19; no definite D call. V was cut by 6 bases and J by 2 bases, with 13 bases left in between. The CDR3 length is 15 residues. CDR1 and CDR2 from the germline V gene are LNHDA and SQIVND (reference sequence). The full variable domain, with the rest looked up from reference TRBV19 and TRBJ2-2, is DGGITQSPKYLFRKEGQNVTLSCEQNLNHDAMYWYRQDPGQGLRLIYYSQIVNDFQKGDIAEGYSVSREKKESFPLTVTSAQKNPTAFYLCASSPYLGNTGELFFGEGSRLTVL.

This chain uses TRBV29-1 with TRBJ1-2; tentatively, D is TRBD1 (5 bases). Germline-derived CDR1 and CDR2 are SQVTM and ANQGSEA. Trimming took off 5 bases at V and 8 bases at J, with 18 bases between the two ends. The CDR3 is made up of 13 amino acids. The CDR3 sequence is CSVRDPESGGYTF. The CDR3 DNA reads TGCAGCGTTCGGGACCCCGAATCGGGAGGCTACACCTTC.